This passage covers 16 T cell receptor beta chains from one sample sequenced in a study of early T cells in non-severe SARS-CoV-2 infection. One entry per CDR3 protein, called by TCRdb with MiXCR from the 5' RACE reads. The repertoire holds under 85,000 distinct CDR3 sequences, with roughly 13% as singletons. The source material was whole blood. These TCRs come from an adult who was a healthcare worker with PCR-confirmed SARS-CoV-2 infection or an uninfected control (not recorded which).

This chain joins TRBV10-1 and TRBJ1-6, with D tentatively TRBD1 (5 bases). The CDR3 runs 15 residues. In germline, CDR1 is WNHNN, CDR2 SYGVQD (reference sequence). The V end lost 6 bases, the J end lost 5 bases, and 14 bases lay between the germline ends. DNA of the CDR3: TGCGCCAGCAGCTTCCGGGACGGAGATAATTCACCCCTCCACTTT. Its translation: CASSFRDGDNSPLHF.

The chain is built from TRBV27 and TRBJ1-1; 7 bases match TRBD1. The ends lost 5 bases at V and 2 bases at J; junction bases unmatched: 8. The CDR3 sequence is 15 residues long. Per the germline V gene, CDR1 is MNHEY and CDR2 is SMNVEV (reference sequence). In nucleotides, the CDR3 is TGTGCCAGCAGTACCCCAGGGGGAGGCAACACTGAAGCTTTCTTT. Protein: CASSTPGGGNTEAFF.

This clonotype has ten or more counts. The V gene is TRBV3-1, the J gene TRBJ2-5; 7 bases line up with TRBD2. Germline-derived CDR1 and CDR2 are LGHDT and YNNKEL (reference sequence). The CDR3 has 18 amino acids. V was clipped by 4 bases and J by 5 bases; unmatched bases: 19. The CDR3 loop is CASSPQGGGNLGAETQYF. CDR3 DNA: TGTGCCAGCAGCCCTCAAGGCGGGGGAAATCTGGGTGCGGAGACCCAGTACTTC.

This clonotype showed up just a few times. This rearrangement joins TRBV3-2 to TRBJ2-2; TRBD2 reflects the table's D call only, with no check against the DNA. TRBV3-2 is given as a pseudogene. The CDR3 loop spans 14 amino acids. The CDR3 spells CASSQAFGSGELFF. CDR3 coding DNA: TGTGCCAGCAGCCAAGCTTTCGGGAGCGGGGAGCTGTTTTTT.

A few counts support this clonotype. This sequence joins TRBV6-2 or TRBV6-3 and TRBJ1-5, with D possibly TRBD1 on 5 matching bases. The germline V gene has CDR1 MNHEY and CDR2 SVGEGT. The CDR3 length is 14 residues. Trimming took 0 bases from V and 7 from J, leaving 10 bases between them. Written as DNA, the CDR3 is TGTGCCAGCAGTTACTCAGGGGTCCCCCAGCCCCAGCATTTT. It specifies CASSYSGVPQPQHF.

This clonotype was detected many times. The chain carries TRBV18 and TRBJ2-7; D is undetermined. CDR1 is KGHSH and CDR2 is LQKENI in the germline V gene. The CDR3 contains 13 residues. The ends were cut back, 4 bases at V and 1 base at J, with 8 bases in the middle. The CDR3 protein is CASSLRRSYEQYF. CDR3 sequence (DNA): TGTGCCAGCTCACTACGCAGATCCTACGAGCAGTACTTC. The full variable domain, its missing parts supplied by reference TRBV18 and TRBJ2-7, is NAGVMQNPRHLVRRRGQEARLRCSPMKGHSHVYWYRQLPEEGLKFMVYLQKENIIDESGMPKERFSAEFPKEGPSILRIQQVVRGDSAAYFCASSLRRSYEQYFGPGTRLTVT.

The gene calls are TRBV7-8 and TRBJ2-5, with TRBD2 identical over 10 bases. The CDR3 is 15 amino acids. The junction had 4 bases not matched to a gene; V was cut back by 5 bases and J by 1 base. CDR1 and CDR2 (germline): SGHVS, FQNEAQ. The CDR3 DNA is TGTGCCAGCAGCAGTAGCGGGGGGATCCAAGAGACCCAGTACTTC. As protein: CASSSSGGIQETQYF.

The table lists this clonotype with a few counts. The V and J genes are TRBV7-2 and TRBJ2-1; maybe TRBD2 (6 bases). Germline V gene sequence: CDR1 SGHTA, CDR2 FQGNSA. The CDR3 is 16 residues long. Trimming pared 1 base from V and 1 base from J, leaving 11 bases between. The CDR3 DNA is TGTGCCAGCAGCTTAGTGTCGGGGGTATCCTACAATGAGCAGTTCTTC. Encoded protein: CASSLVSGVSYNEQFF. Supplemented by reference TRBV7-2 and TRBJ2-1, the full variable domain reads GAGVSQSPSNKVTEKGKDVELRCDPISGHTALYWYRQSLGQGLEFLIYFQGNSAPDKSGLPSDRFSAERTGGSVSTLTIQRTQQEDSAVYLCASSLVSGVSYNEQFFGPGTRLTVL.

The gene calls are TRBV29-1 and TRBJ2-6; no firm D call. The CDR3 is 13 residues long. Germline CDR1 and CDR2: SQVTM and ANQGSEA. The germline V and J ends were trimmed by 7 bases and 4 bases, with 11 bases remaining between them. CDR3 residues: CSAVGAGANVLTF. DNA for the CDR3: TGCAGCGCTGTTGGAGCCGGGGCCAACGTCCTGACTTTC.

The rearrangement links TRBV12-3 or TRBV12-4 to TRBJ1-6; no reliable D call. Trimming stripped 8 bases from V and 13 bases from J, with 21 bases between. The CDR3 covers 14 residues. CDR3 amino acids: CASSPGFLPNPLHF. CDR3 nucleotide sequence: TGTGCCAGCTCTCCGGGTTTCCTCCCGAATCCCCTCCACTTT.

This clonotype qualifies as medium-sized. The V call is TRBV14, the J call TRBJ2-2, with TRBD1 matching 8 bases. J was trimmed by 2 bases and V by 1 base; bases with no gene match: 3. This CDR3 spans 16 amino acids. CDR1 is SGHDN, CDR2 FVKESK, per germline. For the CDR3, the DNA is TGTGCCAGCAGCCAAGGGACAGGGATTAACACCGGGGAGCTGTTTTTT. This sequence encodes CASSQGTGINTGELFF.

Concerning this clonotype: Since a much larger clone is just one base distant, this may be a read error. The rearrangement links TRBV12-5 to TRBJ2-7; tentative D call: TRBD1 (6 bases). V lost 10 bases and J lost 6, with 22 bases in between. The CDR3 runs to 14 residues. CDR1 and CDR2 (germline): LGHNT, FRNRAP. CDR3 coding DNA: TGTGCTAATGGCCTCGGACAGATATGGTCCGAGCAGTACTTC. Translated, it gives CANGLGQIWSEQYF.

This chain connects TRBV5-6 to TRBJ2-1, with D perhaps matching TRBD2 (5 bases). The CDR3 spans 15 residues. Germline V CDR1 and CDR2: SGHDT, YYEEEE. Between the trimmed V and J ends, which lost 4 bases and 2 bases, there was a span of 13 bases. CDR3 sequence: CASSPGISAYNEQFF. For the CDR3, the DNA is TGTGCCAGCAGCCCCGGGATCTCCGCCTACAATGAGCAGTTCTTC.

In this sample, this clonotype turned up a few times. The chain joins TRBV5-1 to TRBJ2-3; tentative D call: TRBD1 (6 bases). CDR1 SGHRS and CDR2 YFSETQ come from the germline V gene. The CDR3 totals 14 residues. Trimming left V 1 base short and J 5 bases short, with 11 bases between. The CDR3 loop is CASSLQNREDTQYF. For the CDR3, the DNA is TGCGCCAGCAGCTTGCAAAACAGGGAAGATACGCAGTATTTT.

In regard to this clonotype: A much larger clone differs by one base, so this may be a read error. The chain recombines TRBV4-1 with TRBJ2-7, with 10 bases identical to TRBD2. Germline V gene data show CDR1 as MGHRA and CDR2 as YSYEKL. The CDR3 covers 14 residues. The CDR3 protein is CVSSPSGSGYEQYF. The CDR3 bases are TGCGTCAGCAGCCCTAGCGGGAGTGGGTACGAGCAGTACTTC.

The DNA of the CDR3 is TGTGCCAGCAAATCACGGGGACAGTCTTTCCACGAGCAGTACTTC. The encoded protein is CASKSRGQSFHEQYF. This chain links TRBV27 with TRBJ2-7, with TRBD1 identical over 7 bases. Germline V gives CDR1 MNHEY, CDR2 SMNVEV (reference sequence). Trimming cost V 7 bases and J 5 bases; bases outside gene matches: 14. The CDR3 runs to 15 residues.